The next 23 T cell receptor beta chains were all read from a single sample in a study of CD8 T cells in ankylosing spondylitis. TCRdb recomputed calls from the 5' RACE reads with MiXCR, one row per CDR3 protein. Of around 770,000 distinct CDR3 sequences in the sample, about 12% were seen once. The antigens of these receptors remain unknown. The study, taken as a whole, reports: Ankylosing spondylitis blood appeared to carry a characteristic TCR beta motif of roughly 8 highly homologous variants.

Specimen: blood, either unsorted or a sorted T cell fraction (not recorded which). These TCRs come from a male donor with ankylosing spondylitis.

This clonotype was counted between two and nine times. This chain joins TRBV5-1 and TRBJ2-5; D is perhaps TRBD1 (6 bases). Germline loops: CDR1 SGHRS, CDR2 YFSETQ. Trimming pared 0 bases from V and 10 bases from J, leaving 19 bases between. The length of the CDR3 is 15 residues. CDR3 nucleotide sequence: TGCGCCAGCAGCTTGGCCCGGACAGCGTACAGCGTCCAGTACTTC. It specifies CASSLARTAYSVQYF.

This clonotype has a handful of counts. The chain joins TRBV6-2 or TRBV6-3 to TRBJ1-1; perhaps TRBD1 as D (6 bases). The ends were cut back, 2 bases at V and 10 bases at J, with 11 bases in the middle. This CDR3 spans 12 amino acids. CDR1 MNHEY and CDR2 SVGEGT come from the germline V gene. As DNA, the CDR3 is TGTGCCAGCAGTTACGGGGGGGGCAGAGCTTTCTTT. This translates into CASSYGGGRAFF.

This chain links TRBV11-3 with TRBJ2-3; 11 bases are shared with TRBD2. Germline CDR1 reads SGHNT; CDR2 reads YENEEA. V dropped 5 bases and J dropped 0; count of bases not matched to a gene: 4. The length of the CDR3 is 16 residues. The CDR3 DNA reads as TGTGCCAGCAGCCGCAGACTAGCGGGGAGCACAGATACGCAGTATTTT. Amino acids: CASSRRLAGSTDTQYF. Looking up the rest from reference TRBV11-3 and TRBJ2-3 gives the full variable domain: EAGVVQSPRYKIIEKKQPVAFWCNPISGHNTLYWYLQNLGQGPELLIRYENEEAVDDSQLPKDRFSAERLKGVDSTLKIQPAELGDSAVYLCASSRRLAGSTDTQYFGPGTRLTVL.

This clonotype was picked up many times. The chain is built from TRBV7-8 and TRBJ1-1; maybe TRBD1 (5 bases). V lost 3 bases and J lost 5, with 13 bases in between. This CDR3 is 14 amino acids long. Germline CDR1 is SGHVS and CDR2 is FQNEAQ. Here the CDR3 DNA reads TGTGCCAGCAGCTTCCCGGGGGTTTGGACTGAAGCTTTCTTT. Amino acid sequence: CASSFPGVWTEAFF.

The chain combines TRBV20-1 with TRBJ2-3; 7 bases agree with TRBD2. Germline V gives CDR1 DFQATT, CDR2 SNEGSKA (reference sequence). The trim removed 3 bases at V and 5 bases at J, leaving 2 bases unmatched. This CDR3 has 12 residues. CDR3 amino acids: CSARGGIDTQYF. The CDR3 region has the DNA TGCAGTGCTAGGGGGGGGATAGATACGCAGTATTTT.

The chain is built from TRBV19 and TRBJ1-5; the match to TRBD1 covers 8 bases. CDR1 LNHDA and CDR2 SQIVND come from the germline V gene (reference sequence). The V segment lost 2 bases and the J segment 4 bases; nucleotides outside the gene matches: 7. This CDR3 region has 16 residues. The CDR3 spells CASSIPGQAPNQPQHF. CDR3 nucleotide sequence: TGTGCCAGTAGTATACCGGGACAGGCCCCTAATCAGCCCCAGCATTTT.

This clonotype was counted only a few times. V is TRBV5-8 and J is TRBJ2-7, with 8 bases that match TRBD1. J was trimmed by 2 bases and V by 0 bases; bases with no gene match: 4. The CDR3 totals 15 residues. CDR1 and CDR2 from the germline V gene are SGHTS and YDEGEE. The CDR3: CASSLGGDRTYEQYF. CDR3 bases: TGTGCCAGCAGCTTGGGAGGGGACAGGACCTACGAGCAGTACTTC.

This clonotype occurred a few times. The chain joins TRBV6-1 to TRBJ2-7; D gene ambiguous. CDR3 length equals 15 residues. Trimming removed 5 bases from V and 3 bases from J, with 17 bases in between. The germline V gene has CDR1 MNHNS and CDR2 SASEGT. The CDR3 protein is CASSPDGETIYEQYF. In nucleotides, the CDR3 is TGTGCCAGCAGTCCCGATGGGGAAACAATCTACGAGCAGTACTTC.

This clonotype turned up a few times. The chain employs TRBV27 and TRBJ2-5; 9 nucleotides align to TRBD2. CDR3 length: 14 amino acids. Germline V gene lookup returns CDR1 MNHEY and CDR2 SMNVEV (reference sequence). V shed 4 bases and J 5 bases; nucleotides not matched to a gene: 5. The DNA of the CDR3 is TGTGCCAGCAGTTCGATAGCGGGAGTTGAGACCCAGTACTTC. Translated: CASSSIAGVETQYF.

This clonotype occurred many times. V usage is TRBV20-1 and J usage is TRBJ1-4; 8 bases agree with TRBD1. The CDR3 loop spans 13 amino acids. Germline CDR1 and CDR2: DFQATT and SNEGSKA (reference sequence). V was clipped by 6 bases and J by 6 bases; unmatched bases: 6. CDR3 in DNA: TGCAGTGCCCAGGACAGGGTTCATGAAAAACTGTTTTTT. As protein: CSAQDRVHEKLFF.

J is TRBJ2-7 and V is TRBV20-1, with D hard to call. This CDR3 has 12 amino acids. Looked up from germline, CDR1 is DFQATT and CDR2 is SNEGSKA (reference sequence). V dropped 2 bases and J dropped 2 bases, with 7 bases sitting between them. The CDR3 here is CSARISPYEQYF. DNA for the CDR3: TGCAGTGCTAGAATCTCCCCCTACGAGCAGTACTTC.

This sequence joins TRBV4-2 and TRBJ2-2; either TRBD1 or TRBD2 may supply D (5 bases each). Germline V gene lookup returns CDR1 LGHNA and CDR2 YNFKEQ. CDR3 length: 15 residues. Trimming stripped 3 bases from V and 4 bases from J, with 12 bases between. The CDR3 DNA reads as TGTGCCAGCAGCCAGATCGGGGCCCCCACCGGGGAGCTGTTTTTT. This translates into CASSQIGAPTGELFF.

This clonotype was seen at least ten times. The chain employs TRBV15 and TRBJ2-6, with 7 nucleotides matching TRBD1. The CDR3 consists of 17 residues. The germline V gene has CDR1 LNHNV and CDR2 YYDKDF (reference sequence). V lost 2 bases and J lost 2; bases outside the gene matches: 6. CDR3 residues: CATSRMTGSPGANVLTF. CDR3 nucleotide sequence: TGTGCCACCAGCAGAATGACAGGGTCTCCTGGGGCCAACGTCCTGACTTTC.

The rearrangement joins TRBV7-2 to TRBJ2-3; 8 nucleotides line up with TRBD2. CDR1 SGHTA and CDR2 FQGNSA come from the germline V gene. The CDR3 has 16 residues. The V gene end was trimmed by 3 bases and the J gene end by 10 bases; junction bases not matched to a gene: 15. The CDR3 protein is CASSFYPGLGGSAQYF. CDR3 DNA sequence: TGTGCCAGCAGCTTTTATCCGGGACTAGGGGGGAGCGCGCAGTATTTT.

The genes are TRBV24-1 and TRBJ2-2; no clear D gene. V lost 1 base and J lost 5, with 7 bases in between. This CDR3 has 14 residues. Germline V lookup: CDR1 KGHDR, CDR2 SFDVKD. The CDR3 here is CATSDFVRTGELFF. The CDR3 nucleotides are TGTGCCACCAGTGATTTCGTACGGACCGGGGAGCTGTTTTTT.

The chain carries TRBV12-3 or TRBV12-4 and TRBJ2-1; a weak D match, TRBD2 (5 bases). V dropped 5 bases and J dropped 5 bases, with 16 bases sitting between them. This CDR3 is built from 15 residues. The CDR3 coding sequence is TGTGCCAGCAGTCCGGGCGGGTGGAGAAACAATGAGCAGTTCTTC. This encodes CASSPGGWRNNEQFF.

This clonotype was detected a few times. The chain employs TRBV12-3 or TRBV12-4 and TRBJ2-3; the D is unclear. CDR3 length equals 13 residues. Trimming took off 6 bases at V and 7 bases at J, with 14 bases between the two ends. The CDR3 loop is CASRTQEKNTQYF. The CDR3 DNA is TGTGCCAGCAGGACTCAAGAGAAGAATACGCAGTATTTT.

This clonotype has only a few counts. The chain combines TRBV27 with TRBJ2-1; D is possibly TRBD2 (5 bases). V lost 6 bases and J lost 4, with 16 bases in between. The CDR3 consists of 15 residues. Germline-derived CDR1 and CDR2 are MNHEY and SMNVEV (reference sequence). The CDR3 nucleotides are TGTGCCAGCAGACCGCCGGCGGGTGAATACAATGAGCAGTTCTTC. It specifies CASRPPAGEYNEQFF.

The genes are TRBV27 and TRBJ2-7; possible D gene TRBD1, 6 bases. The V gene lost 0 bases and the J gene lost 3 bases, with 9 bases spanning the gap. Germline lookup yields CDR1 MNHEY and CDR2 SMNVEV (reference sequence). This CDR3 has 14 residues. CDR3 residues: CASSLSHRVYEQYF. In DNA, the CDR3 is TGTGCCAGCAGTTTATCCCACAGGGTCTACGAGCAGTACTTC.

The gene calls are TRBV5-1 and TRBJ1-6; 9 nucleotides match TRBD1. Germline lookup yields CDR1 SGHRS and CDR2 YFSETQ. The CDR3 is 17 residues long. The V segment lost 4 bases and the J segment 0 bases; nucleotides outside the gene matches: 5. The CDR3 DNA is TGCGCCAGCAGCCACCGACAGGGGGGCTCCTATAATTCACCCCTCCACTTT. Its protein is CASSHRQGGSYNSPLHF.

The chain recombines TRBV4-3 with TRBJ1-2, with TRBD1 matching 7 bases. V lost 4 bases, J lost 4 bases, and 12 bases stayed unmatched. This CDR3 region has 16 residues. Looked up from germline, CDR1 is LGHNA and CDR2 is YSLEER. The CDR3 spells CASSLNPSDRVYGYTF. CDR3 nucleotide sequence: TGCGCCAGCAGCCTGAATCCGAGCGACAGGGTCTATGGCTACACCTTC.

The V gene is TRBV5-8, the J gene TRBJ2-3, with D perhaps matching TRBD2 (7 bases). Germline-derived CDR1 and CDR2 are SGHTS and YDEGEE. The CDR3 contains 16 residues. The V end was cut by 0 bases, the J end by 3 bases, with 14 bases between. The CDR3 here is CASSLAVGGRTDTQYF. CDR3 nucleotide sequence: TGTGCCAGCAGCTTGGCTGTGGGGGGGCGGACAGATACGCAGTATTTT.

This clonotype appeared a few times. The rearrangement joins TRBV4-3 to TRBJ2-2; 7 bases line up with TRBD2. CDR3 length: 16 amino acids. Trimming at V came to 0 bases and at J to 3 bases, leaving 4 bases not matched to a gene. Germline assignment: CDR1 LGHNA and CDR2 YSLEER. CDR3 nucleotide sequence: TGCGCCAGCAGCCAAGAAGGACGGGAGGACACCGGGGAGCTGTTTTTT. This gives the protein CASSQEGREDTGELFF.